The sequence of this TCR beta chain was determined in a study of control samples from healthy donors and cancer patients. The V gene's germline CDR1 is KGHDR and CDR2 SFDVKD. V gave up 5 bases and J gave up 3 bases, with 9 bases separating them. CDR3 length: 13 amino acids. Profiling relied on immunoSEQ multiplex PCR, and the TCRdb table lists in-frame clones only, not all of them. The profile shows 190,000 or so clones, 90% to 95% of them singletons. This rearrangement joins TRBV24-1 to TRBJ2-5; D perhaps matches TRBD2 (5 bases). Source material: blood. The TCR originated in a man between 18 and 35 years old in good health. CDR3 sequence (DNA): TGTGCCACCAGTGCTCCCGGGAAAGAGACCCAGTACTTC. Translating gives CATSAPGKETQYF.